The T cell receptor beta chain described here comes from a study of T cell repertoires in cytomegalovirus infection. Overall study context: A matching HLA type, together with CMV infection, was signaled by public TCR beta signatures. The study, taken as a whole, reports: The study found HLA-C-restricted CMV-specific TCR beta clonotypes dominating the ex vivo response. Cumulative frequency (of public TCR beta family members) identified carriers of CMV plus the relevant HLA.

Each CDR3 protein gets one entry after TCRdb re-called the reads with MiXCR. The table records some 300,000 distinct CDR3 sequences, around 10% of them present only once. Worth noting for this clonotype: The antigen remains unidentified.

Trimming took off 2 bases at V and 2 bases at J, with 21 bases between the two ends. The CDR3 totals 18 residues. From germline, CDR1 is MNHEY and CDR2 SVGEGT. The V gene is TRBV6-2 or TRBV6-3, the J gene TRBJ1-2; perhaps TRBD1 as D (5 bases). Sequenced: PBMCs. The source is a human donor in good health (CMV status not recorded). Some clones in this sample may be carry-over from other donors' samples. The CDR3 spells CASSYQLGSGPSNYGYTF. DNA of the CDR3: TGTGCCAGCAGTTACCAGTTAGGCTCGGGGCCATCGAACTATGGCTACACCTTC.